What follows are 5 T cell receptor beta chains derived from one specimen sequenced in a study of blood T cell repertoires in COVID-19. Profiled with immunoSEQ multiplex PCR; TCRdb holds only in-frame clones, not every one. Among 140,000 to 150,000 clones listed, about 89% were seen once. Material: PBMCs or T cells enriched from blood (not recorded which). The receptors derive from a man between 60 and 75 years old who had recovered from COVID-19.

V gene TRBV28 combines with J gene TRBJ2-5; a possible D gene is TRBD2 (6 bases). V was trimmed by 5 bases and J by 5 bases, leaving 18 bases between them. Germline V gene lookup returns CDR1 MDHEN and CDR2 SYDVKM. The CDR3 sequence is 15 residues long. The CDR3 region is CASSGRGGTDETQYF. DNA for the CDR3: TGTGCCAGCAGTGGCCGTGGGGGGACCGACGAGACCCAGTACTTC. Supplemented by reference TRBV28 and TRBJ2-5, the full variable domain reads DVKVTQSSRYLVKRTGEKVFLECVQDMDHENMFWYRQDPGLGLRLIYFSYDVKMKEKGDIPEGYSVSREKKERFSLILESASTNQTSMYLCASSGRGGTDETQYFGPGTRLLVL.

This chain uses TRBV3-1 (or the pseudogene TRBV3-2) with TRBJ1-1, with D tentatively TRBD1 (5 bases). The CDR3 length is 16 residues. Germline V lookup: CDR1 LGHDT, CDR2 YNNKEL (reference sequence). Trimming removed 3 bases from V and 0 bases from J, with 14 bases in between. The CDR3 DNA is TGTGCCAGCAGCCAGGCCGGCGGGGGTCTGAACACTGAAGCTTTCTTT. Translation gives CASSQAGGGLNTEAFF.

This chain joins TRBV28 and TRBJ1-1; 7 bases map to TRBD1. CDR3 length: 13 amino acids. CDR1 MDHEN and CDR2 SYDVKM come from the germline V gene. Trimming took 6 bases from V and 5 from J; bases not matched to a gene: 6. DNA of the CDR3: TGTGCCAGCAGAGGGACAGTCAGGACTGAAGCTTTCTTT. It is translated as CASRGTVRTEAFF.

The rearrangement joins TRBV12-3 or TRBV12-4 to TRBJ2-5; TRBD2 matches at 7 bases. The CDR3 spans 13 residues. V gave up 6 bases and J gave up 2 bases; unmatched junction bases: 3. CDR3 bases: TGTGCCAGCAGGGGGGGGGTACAAGAGACCCAGTACTTC. Its translation is CASRGGVQETQYF.

This chain connects TRBV9 to TRBJ1-5; D unresolved. Germline values: CDR1 SGDLS, CDR2 YYNGEE. V shed 4 bases and J shed 0 bases, with 11 bases lying between them. The CDR3 extends over 15 amino acids. The CDR3 spells CASSPDGNSNQPQHF. CDR3 sequence (DNA): TGTGCCAGCAGCCCGGACGGGAATAGCAATCAGCCCCAGCATTTT.